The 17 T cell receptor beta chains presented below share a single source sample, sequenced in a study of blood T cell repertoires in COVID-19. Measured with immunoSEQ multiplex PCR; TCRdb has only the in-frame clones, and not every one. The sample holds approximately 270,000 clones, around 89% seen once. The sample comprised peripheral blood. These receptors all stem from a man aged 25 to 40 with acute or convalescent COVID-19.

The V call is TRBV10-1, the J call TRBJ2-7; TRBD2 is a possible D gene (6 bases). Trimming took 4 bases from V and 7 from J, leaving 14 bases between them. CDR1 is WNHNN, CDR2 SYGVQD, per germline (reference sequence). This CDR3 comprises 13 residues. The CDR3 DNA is TGCGCCAGCAGTGTCGGGAGCGCTCGGGAGCAGTACTTC. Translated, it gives CASSVGSAREQYF.

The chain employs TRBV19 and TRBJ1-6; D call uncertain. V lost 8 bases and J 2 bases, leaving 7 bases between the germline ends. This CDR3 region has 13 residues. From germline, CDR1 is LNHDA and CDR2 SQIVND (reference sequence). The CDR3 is CASAGAYNSPLHF. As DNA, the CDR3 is TGTGCCAGTGCCGGAGCCTATAATTCACCCCTCCACTTT.

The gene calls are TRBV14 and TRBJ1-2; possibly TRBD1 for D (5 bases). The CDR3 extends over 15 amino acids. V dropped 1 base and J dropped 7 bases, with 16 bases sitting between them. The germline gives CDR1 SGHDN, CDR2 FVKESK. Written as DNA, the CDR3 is TGTGCCAGCAGCCAAGGGAACTTCGCAGGGTCTGGCTACACCTTC. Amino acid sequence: CASSQGNFAGSGYTF.

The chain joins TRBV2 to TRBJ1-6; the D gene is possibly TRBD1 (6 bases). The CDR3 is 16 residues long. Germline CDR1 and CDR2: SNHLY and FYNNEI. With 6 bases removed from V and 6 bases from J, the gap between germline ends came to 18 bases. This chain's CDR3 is CASRGPRQVSNSPLHF. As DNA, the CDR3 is TGTGCCAGCAGAGGACCTCGACAGGTCTCTAATTCACCCCTCCACTTT. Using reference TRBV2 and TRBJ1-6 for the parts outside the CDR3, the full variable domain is EPEVTQTPSHQVTQMGQEVILRCVPISNHLYFYWYRQILGQKVEFLVSFYNNEISEKSEIFDDQFSVERPDGSNFTLKIRSTKLEDSAMYFCASRGPRQVSNSPLHFGNGTRLTVT.

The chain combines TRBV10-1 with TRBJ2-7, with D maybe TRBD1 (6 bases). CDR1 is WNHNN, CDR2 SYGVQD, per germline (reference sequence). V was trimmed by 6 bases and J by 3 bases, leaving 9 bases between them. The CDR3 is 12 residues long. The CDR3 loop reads CASRRDIYEQYF. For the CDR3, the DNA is TGCGCCAGCAGAAGGGACATCTACGAGCAGTACTTC.

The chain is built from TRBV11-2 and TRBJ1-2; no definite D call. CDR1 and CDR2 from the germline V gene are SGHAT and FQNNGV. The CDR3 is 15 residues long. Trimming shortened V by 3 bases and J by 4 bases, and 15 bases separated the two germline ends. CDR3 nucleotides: TGTGCCAGCAGCTTTTTAGGAGGACCAAGCTATGGCTACACCTTC. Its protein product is CASSFLGGPSYGYTF.

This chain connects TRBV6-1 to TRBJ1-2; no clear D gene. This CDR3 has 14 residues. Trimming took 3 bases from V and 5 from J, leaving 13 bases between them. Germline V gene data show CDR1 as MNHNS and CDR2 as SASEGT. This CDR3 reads CASSDARQRYGYTF. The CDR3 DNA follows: TGTGCCAGCAGTGACGCACGCCAGCGATATGGCTACACCTTC.

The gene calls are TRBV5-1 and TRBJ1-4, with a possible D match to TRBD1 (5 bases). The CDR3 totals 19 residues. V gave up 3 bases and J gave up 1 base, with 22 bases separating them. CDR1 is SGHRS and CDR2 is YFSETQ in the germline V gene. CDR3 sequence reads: CASSSTAGILGVTNEKLFF. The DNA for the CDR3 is TGCGCCAGCAGCTCTACCGCAGGGATACTGGGTGTAACTAATGAAAAACTGTTTTTT.

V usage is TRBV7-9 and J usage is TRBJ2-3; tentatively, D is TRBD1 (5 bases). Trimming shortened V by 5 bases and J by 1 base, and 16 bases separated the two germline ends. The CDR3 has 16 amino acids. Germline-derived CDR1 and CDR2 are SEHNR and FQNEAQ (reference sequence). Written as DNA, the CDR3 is TGTGCCAGCAGCGCCTGGACATTTTTAGGCACAGATACGCAGTATTTT. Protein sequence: CASSAWTFLGTDTQYF. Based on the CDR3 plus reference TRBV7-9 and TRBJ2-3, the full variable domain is DTGVSQNPRHKITKRGQNVTFRCDPISEHNRLYWYRQTLGQGPEFLTYFQNEAQLEKSRLLSDRFSAERPKGSFSTLEIQRTEQGDSAMYLCASSAWTFLGTDTQYFGPGTRLTVL.

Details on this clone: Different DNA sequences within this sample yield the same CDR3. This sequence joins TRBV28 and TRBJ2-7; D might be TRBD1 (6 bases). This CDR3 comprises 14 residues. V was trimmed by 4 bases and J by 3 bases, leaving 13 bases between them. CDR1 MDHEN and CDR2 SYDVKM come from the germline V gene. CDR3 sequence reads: CASSSRQASYEQYF. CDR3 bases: TGTGCCAGCAGTTCCAGACAGGCGAGCTACGAGCAGTACTTC.

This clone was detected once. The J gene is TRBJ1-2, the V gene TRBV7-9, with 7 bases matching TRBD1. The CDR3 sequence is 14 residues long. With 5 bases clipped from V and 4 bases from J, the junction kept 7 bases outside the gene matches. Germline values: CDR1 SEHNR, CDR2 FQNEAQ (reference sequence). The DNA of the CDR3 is TGTGCCAGCAGCACCCGACAGGGTAGCTATGGCTACACCTTC. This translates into CASSTRQGSYGYTF.

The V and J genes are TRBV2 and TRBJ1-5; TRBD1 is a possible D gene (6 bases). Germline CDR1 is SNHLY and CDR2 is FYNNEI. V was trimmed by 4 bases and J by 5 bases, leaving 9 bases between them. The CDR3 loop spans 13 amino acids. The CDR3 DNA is TGTGCCAGCAGTGGGACAGATTATCAGCCCCAGCATTTT. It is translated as CASSGTDYQPQHF.

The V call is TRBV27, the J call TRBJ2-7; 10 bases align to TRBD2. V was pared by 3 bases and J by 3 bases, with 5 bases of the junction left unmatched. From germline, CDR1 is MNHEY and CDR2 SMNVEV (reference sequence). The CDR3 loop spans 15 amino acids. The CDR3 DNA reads TGTGCCAGCAGTTTCTCTAGCGGGAGTCTCTACGAGCAGTACTTC. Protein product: CASSFSSGSLYEQYF.

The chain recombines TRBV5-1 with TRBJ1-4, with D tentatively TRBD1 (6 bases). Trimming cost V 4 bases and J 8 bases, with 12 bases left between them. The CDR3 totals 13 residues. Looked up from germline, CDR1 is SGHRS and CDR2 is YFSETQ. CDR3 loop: CASSPQGMEKLFF. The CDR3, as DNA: TGCGCCAGCAGCCCACAGGGAATGGAAAAACTGTTTTTT.

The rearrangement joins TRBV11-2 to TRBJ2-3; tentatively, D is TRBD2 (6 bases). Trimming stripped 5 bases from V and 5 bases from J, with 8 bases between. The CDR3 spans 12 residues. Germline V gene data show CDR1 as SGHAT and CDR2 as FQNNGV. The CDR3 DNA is TGTGCCAGCAGCCCTAGCGTAGATACGCAGTATTTT. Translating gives CASSPSVDTQYF.

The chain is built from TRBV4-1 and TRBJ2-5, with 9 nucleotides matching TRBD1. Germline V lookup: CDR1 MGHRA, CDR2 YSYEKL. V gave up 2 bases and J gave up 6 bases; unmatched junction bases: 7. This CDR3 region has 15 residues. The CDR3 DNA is TGCGCCAGCAGCCAAATGCCTGGGACAGGGAAGACCCAGTACTTC. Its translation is CASSQMPGTGKTQYF.

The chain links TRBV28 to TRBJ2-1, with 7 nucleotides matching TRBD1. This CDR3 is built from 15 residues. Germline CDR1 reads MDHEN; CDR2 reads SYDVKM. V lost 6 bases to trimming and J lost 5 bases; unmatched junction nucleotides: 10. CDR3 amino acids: CASRFRDRYNNEQFF. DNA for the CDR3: TGTGCCAGCAGGTTCCGGGACAGATATAACAATGAGCAGTTCTTC.